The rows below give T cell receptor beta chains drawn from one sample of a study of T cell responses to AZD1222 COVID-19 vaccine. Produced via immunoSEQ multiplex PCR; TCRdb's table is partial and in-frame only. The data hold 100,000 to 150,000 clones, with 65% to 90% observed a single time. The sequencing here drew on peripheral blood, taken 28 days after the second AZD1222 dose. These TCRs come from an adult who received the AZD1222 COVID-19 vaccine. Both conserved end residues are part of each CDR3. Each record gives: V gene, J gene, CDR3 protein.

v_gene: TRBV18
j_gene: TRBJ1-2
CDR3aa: CASSDTLNYGYTF

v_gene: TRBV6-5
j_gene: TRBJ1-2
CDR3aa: CASSSAGGSFGYGYTF

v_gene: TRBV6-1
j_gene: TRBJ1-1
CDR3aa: CASSEGVPTEAFF

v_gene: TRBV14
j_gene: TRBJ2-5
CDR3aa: CASSPLQGYETQYF

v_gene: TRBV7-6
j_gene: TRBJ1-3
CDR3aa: CASSLARGLSSGNTIYF

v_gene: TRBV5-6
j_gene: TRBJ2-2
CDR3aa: CASSWGGSTGELFF

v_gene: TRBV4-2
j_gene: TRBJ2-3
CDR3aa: CASSQERLAPTDTQYF

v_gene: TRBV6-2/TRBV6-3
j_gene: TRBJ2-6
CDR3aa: CASSRDIISGANVLTF

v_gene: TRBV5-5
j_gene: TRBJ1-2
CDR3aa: CASSLNIERWYGYTF

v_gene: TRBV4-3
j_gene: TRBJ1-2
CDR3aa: CASSQDIGVGRGSYGYTF

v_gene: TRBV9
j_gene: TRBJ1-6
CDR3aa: CASSPGTGLGSPLHF

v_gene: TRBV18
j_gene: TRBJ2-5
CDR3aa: CASALRQGQETQYF